This entry lists 13 T cell receptor beta chains sequenced from one sample in a study of post-analysis software for immune sequencing data. Study-wide results and caveats: Higher frequency in patients than in controls was seen for about five TRBV segments, with TRBV5-6, TRBV5-1 and TRBV20-1 among them.

These receptors lack a known antigen. The TCR beta cDNA libraries carried unique molecular identifiers. TCRdb independently ran MiXCR on the PCR reads; one entry per CDR3 protein. This table holds 350,000 to 500,000 distinct CDR3 sequences, about 40% found once. Sample: blood. The receptors stem from a girl aged 2 to 10 with multiple sclerosis.

This clonotype was seen a handful of times. The genes are TRBV15 and TRBJ2-7; 7 bases agree with TRBD1. Germline CDR1 reads LNHNV; CDR2 reads YYDKDF (reference sequence). There are 13 residues in the CDR3. With V trimmed by 4 bases and J by 4 bases, 4 bases remained unmatched. The CDR3 region has the DNA TGTGCCACCAGCACCGGGACAGTATACGAGCAGTACTTC. Translating it yields CATSTGTVYEQYF.

About this clonotype: The junction shows a germline mismatch at one end, possibly a read error. The V gene is TRBV18, the J gene TRBJ1-1; D not certain. From germline, CDR1 is KGHSH and CDR2 LQKENI. The CDR3 runs to 14 residues. The CDR3 DNA reads TGTGCCGGCTCCCGAATCGGTCCGAACACTGAAGCTTTCTTT. It codes for CAGSRIGPNTEAFF.

This chain joins TRBV20-1 and TRBJ2-3; 8 bases line up with TRBD2. Germline CDR1 and CDR2: DFQATT and SNEGSKA (reference sequence). CDR3 length equals 17 residues. After removal of 3 bases from V and 0 bases from J, the junction contained 11 bases not matched to a gene. CDR3 DNA: TGCAGTGCTAGTAGACCAGCGGGAGCGACTAGCACAGATACGCAGTATTTT. Its translation is CSASRPAGATSTDTQYF.

This chain links TRBV28 with TRBJ2-3; TRBD2 agrees at 10 bases. V trimming: 8 bases; J trimming: 0 bases; junction bases outside the gene matches: 17. The CDR3 sequence is 19 residues long. Germline CDR1 and CDR2: MDHEN and SYDVKM. The CDR3 sequence is CASCLRISGGGYSTDTQYF. The CDR3 coding sequence is TGTGCCAGCTGCCTCAGAATAAGCGGGGGGGGGTATAGCACAGATACGCAGTATTTT. Full variable domain (outside the CDR3, taken from reference TRBV28 and TRBJ2-3): DVKVTQSSRYLVKRTGEKVFLECVQDMDHENMFWYRQDPGLGLRLIYFSYDVKMKEKGDIPEGYSVSREKKERFSLILESASTNQTSMYLCASCLRISGGGYSTDTQYFGPGTRLTVL.

The rearrangement uses TRBV11-2 and TRBJ2-1, with no clear D. The CDR3 is 15 amino acids. CDR1 is SGHAT and CDR2 is FQNNGV in the germline V gene. Trimming left V 4 bases short and J 9 bases short, with 19 bases between. CDR3 protein: CASSSQAVRQTEQFF. CDR3 sequence (DNA): TGTGCCAGCAGCTCCCAGGCCGTCCGCCAGACTGAGCAGTTCTTC.

The chain employs TRBV6-1 and TRBJ2-5; D unclear. The CDR3 runs 10 residues. Trimming shortened V by 4 bases and J by 8 bases, and 5 bases separated the two germline ends. The germline gives CDR1 MNHNS, CDR2 SASEGT. CDR3 DNA: TGTGCCAGCAGTGGAATTACCCAGTACTTC. It yields the protein CASSGITQYF.

The rearrangement uses TRBV6-5 and TRBJ2-1; D gene uncertain. This CDR3 has 14 residues. Germline V gene sequence: CDR1 MNHEY, CDR2 SVGAGI. The V and J ends lost 0 bases and 1 base respectively, with 4 bases between them. The CDR3 loop reads CASSYSWSYNEQFF. The CDR3, as DNA: TGTGCCAGCAGTTACTCGTGGTCCTACAATGAGCAGTTCTTC.

The chain has TRBV29-1 and TRBJ1-1; no reliable D call. The germline V gene has CDR1 SQVTM and CDR2 ANQGSEA. The V and J ends lost 5 bases and 0 bases respectively, with 13 bases between them. This CDR3 has 14 residues. DNA of the CDR3: TGCAGCGTTTGGAGGTTGGATCTGAACACTGAAGCTTTCTTT. It is translated as CSVWRLDLNTEAFF.

The rearrangement links TRBV15 to TRBJ2-7; D is unclear. The length of the CDR3 is 14 residues. Trimming took off 3 bases at V and 2 bases at J, with 11 bases between the two ends. Germline values: CDR1 LNHNV, CDR2 YYDKDF (reference sequence). CDR3 amino acids: CATSRDTGTYEQYF. CDR3 nucleotide sequence: TGTGCCACCAGCAGGGATACGGGTACCTACGAGCAGTACTTC.

This clonotype turned up a few times. This chain connects TRBV20-1 to TRBJ2-7, with 7 positions matching TRBD1. The trim removed 0 bases at V and 3 bases at J, leaving 11 bases unmatched. The CDR3 contains 16 residues. Germline-derived CDR1 and CDR2 are DFQATT and SNEGSKA (reference sequence). The CDR3 region is CSARDPGTAQNYEQYF. DNA of the CDR3: TGCAGTGCTAGAGATCCAGGGACAGCGCAGAACTACGAGCAGTACTTC.

This clonotype was detected only a few times. This chain joins TRBV7-3 and TRBJ2-2; no definite D call. V was cut by 3 bases and J by 6 bases, with 8 bases left in between. The CDR3 extends over 13 amino acids. The germline V gene encodes CDR1 SGHTA and CDR2 FQGTGA. CDR3 in DNA: TGTGCCAGCAGCTTGGCGTTCCCCGGGGAGCTGTTTTTT. Its protein product is CASSLAFPGELFF.

V and J are TRBV28 and TRBJ2-3; D remains ambiguous. The CDR3 extends over 12 amino acids. V was cut by 10 bases and J by 0 bases, with 8 bases left in between. CDR1 is MDHEN, CDR2 SYDVKM, per germline. Here the CDR3 DNA reads TGTGCCAACTGCGCTAGCACAGATACGCAGTATTTT. It specifies CANCASTDTQYF.

The chain is built from TRBV18 and TRBJ2-3; TRBD2 might be the D (6 bases). Germline-derived CDR1 and CDR2 are KGHSH and LQKENI. Trimming shortened V by 1 base and J by 4 bases, and 15 bases separated the two germline ends. This CDR3 has 16 amino acids. CDR3 DNA sequence: TGTGCCAGCTCACCACGACCTAGCGCCGGCTCAGATACGCAGTATTTT. Protein product: CASSPRPSAGSDTQYF.